This TCR beta chain is from a study of shared clonotypes between healthy human individuals. As concerns this clone: Its antigen is as yet unknown.

As defined, naive CD8 cells were CD45RO-negative and positively selected for CCR7, with terminally differentiated effector memory CD45RA+ cells excluded. The donors were all Caucasian adults (living in Nashville, Tennessee). Deep-level assay runs were performed. As processed by the authors: From ImmunoSEQ came sequences covering only the junction and carrying no quality scores, so filtering differed. The table came from immunoSEQ multiplex PCR; TCRdb's copy has only in-frame clones and leaves some out. That table supplies the V and J calls and clone size; D and trimming were determined from the DNA. The sample records around 1.9 million clones, around 93% being singletons. Study observations and caveats: Specimens sampled were limited to blood, with tissue repertoires likely differing.

This CDR3 has 16 residues. Looked up from germline, CDR1 is SGHAT and CDR2 is FQDESV (reference sequence). V lost 3 bases, J lost 4 bases, and 6 bases stayed unmatched. This clonotype was obtained from a man aged 18 to 35 in good health. Some clones in this sample may be carry-over from other donors' samples. Specimen: naive CD8+ T cells from PBMCs. V usage is TRBV11-1 and J usage is TRBJ2-2; 9 bases agree with TRBD2. CDR3 bases: TGTGCCAGCAGCTTGGTCCTAGCGGGAACCACCGGGGAGCTGTTTTTT. This gives the protein CASSLVLAGTTGELFF. The full variable domain, rest sourced from reference TRBV11-1 and TRBJ2-2, is EAEVAQSPRYKITEKSQAVAFWCDPISGHATLYWYRQILGQGPELLVQFQDESVVDDSQLPKDRFSAERLKGVDSTLKIQPAELGDSAMYLCASSLVLAGTTGELFFGEGSRLTVL.